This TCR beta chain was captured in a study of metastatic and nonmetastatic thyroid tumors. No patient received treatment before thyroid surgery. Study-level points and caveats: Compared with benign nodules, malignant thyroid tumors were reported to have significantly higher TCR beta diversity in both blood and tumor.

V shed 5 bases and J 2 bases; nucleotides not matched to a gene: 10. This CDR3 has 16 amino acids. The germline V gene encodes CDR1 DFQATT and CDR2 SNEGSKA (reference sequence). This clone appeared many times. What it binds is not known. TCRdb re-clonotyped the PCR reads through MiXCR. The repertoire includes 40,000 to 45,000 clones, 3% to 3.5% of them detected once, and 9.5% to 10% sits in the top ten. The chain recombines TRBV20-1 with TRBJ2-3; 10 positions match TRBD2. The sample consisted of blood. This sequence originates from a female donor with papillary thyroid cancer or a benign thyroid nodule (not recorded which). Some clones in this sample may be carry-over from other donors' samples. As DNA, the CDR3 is TGCAGTGCTGGGTCCCCAGCGGGAGGGACCACAGATACGCAGTATTTT. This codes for CSAGSPAGGTTDTQYF.